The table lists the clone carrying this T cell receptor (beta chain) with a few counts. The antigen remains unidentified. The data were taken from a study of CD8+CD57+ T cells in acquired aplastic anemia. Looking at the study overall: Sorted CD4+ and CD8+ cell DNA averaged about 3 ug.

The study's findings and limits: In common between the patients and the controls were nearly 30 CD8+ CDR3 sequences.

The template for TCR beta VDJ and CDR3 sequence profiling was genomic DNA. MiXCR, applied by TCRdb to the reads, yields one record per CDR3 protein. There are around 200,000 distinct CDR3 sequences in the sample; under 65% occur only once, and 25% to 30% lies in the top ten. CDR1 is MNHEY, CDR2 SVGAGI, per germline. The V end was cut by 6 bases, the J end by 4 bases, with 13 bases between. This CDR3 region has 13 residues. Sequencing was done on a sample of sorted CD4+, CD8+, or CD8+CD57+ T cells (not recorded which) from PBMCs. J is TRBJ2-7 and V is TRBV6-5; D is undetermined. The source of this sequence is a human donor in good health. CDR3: CASSPSFRYEQYF. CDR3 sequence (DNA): TGTGCCAGCAGCCCCAGTTTTCGGTACGAGCAGTACTTC.